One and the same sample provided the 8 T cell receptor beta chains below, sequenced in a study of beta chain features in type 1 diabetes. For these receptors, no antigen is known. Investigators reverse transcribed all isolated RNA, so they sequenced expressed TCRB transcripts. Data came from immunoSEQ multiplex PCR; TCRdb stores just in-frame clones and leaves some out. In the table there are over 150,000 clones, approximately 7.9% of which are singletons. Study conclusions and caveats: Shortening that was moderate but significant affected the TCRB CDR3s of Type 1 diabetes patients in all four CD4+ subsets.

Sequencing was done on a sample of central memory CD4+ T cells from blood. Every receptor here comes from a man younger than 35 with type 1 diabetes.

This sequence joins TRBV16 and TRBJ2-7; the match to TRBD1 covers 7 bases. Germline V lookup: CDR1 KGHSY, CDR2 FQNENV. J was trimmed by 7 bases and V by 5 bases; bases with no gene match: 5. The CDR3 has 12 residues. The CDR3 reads CASSVDREEQYF. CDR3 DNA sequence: TGTGCCAGCAGCGTAGACAGGGAAGAGCAGTACTTC.

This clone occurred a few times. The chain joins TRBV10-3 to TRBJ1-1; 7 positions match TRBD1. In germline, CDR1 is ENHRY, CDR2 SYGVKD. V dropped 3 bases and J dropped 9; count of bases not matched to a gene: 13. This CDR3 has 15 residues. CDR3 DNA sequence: TGTGCCATCAGTGAAGGGGGCTCACGAGGGTTGAAAGCTTTCTTT. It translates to CAISEGGSRGLKAFF.

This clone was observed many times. CDR3 DNA: TGTGCCAGTACCATGGGGGGGGTCACTGAAGCTTTCTTT. Translation: CASTMGGVTEAFF. The V gene is TRBV19, the J gene TRBJ1-1; D is perhaps TRBD1 (5 bases). This CDR3 spans 13 amino acids. Trimming took 7 bases from V and 4 from J, leaving 13 bases between them. Germline values: CDR1 LNHDA, CDR2 SQIVND (reference sequence).

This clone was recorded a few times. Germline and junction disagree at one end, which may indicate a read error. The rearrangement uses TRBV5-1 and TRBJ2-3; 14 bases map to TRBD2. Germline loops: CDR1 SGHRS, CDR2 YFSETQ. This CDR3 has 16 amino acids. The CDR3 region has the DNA TGCGCCAGCAGTCCCGGGACTAGCGGGAGCATAGATACGCAGTATTTT. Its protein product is CASSPGTSGSIDTQYF.

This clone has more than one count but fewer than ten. CDR3 amino acids: CASSADKNQPQHF. The CDR3, as DNA: TGTGCCAGCAGTGCGGACAAGAATCAGCCCCAGCATTTT. The gene calls are TRBV2 and TRBJ1-5; tentatively, D is TRBD1 (5 bases). Germline V CDR1 and CDR2: SNHLY, FYNNEI. The CDR3 length is 13 residues. Trimming left V 4 bases short and J 4 bases short, with 8 bases between.

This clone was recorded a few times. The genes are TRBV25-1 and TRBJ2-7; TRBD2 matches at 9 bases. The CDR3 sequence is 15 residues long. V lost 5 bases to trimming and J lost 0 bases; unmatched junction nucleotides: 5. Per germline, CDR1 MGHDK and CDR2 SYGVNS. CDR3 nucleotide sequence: TGTGCCAGCAGTTTTAGCGGGAGAAGCTCCTACGAGCAGTACTTC. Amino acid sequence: CASSFSGRSSYEQYF.

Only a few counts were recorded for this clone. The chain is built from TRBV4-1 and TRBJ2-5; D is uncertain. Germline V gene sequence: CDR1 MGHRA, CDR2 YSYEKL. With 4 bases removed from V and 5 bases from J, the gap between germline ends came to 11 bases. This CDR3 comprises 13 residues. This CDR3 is CASSPLLAETQYF. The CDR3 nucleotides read TGCGCCAGCAGCCCTCTCTTGGCTGAGACCCAGTACTTC.

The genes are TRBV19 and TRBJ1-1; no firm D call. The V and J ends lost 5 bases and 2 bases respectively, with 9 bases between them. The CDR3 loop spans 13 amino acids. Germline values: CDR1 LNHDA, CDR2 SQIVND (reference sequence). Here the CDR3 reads CASSPEVNTEAFF. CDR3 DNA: TGTGCCAGTAGTCCGGAGGTCAACACTGAAGCTTTCTTT.